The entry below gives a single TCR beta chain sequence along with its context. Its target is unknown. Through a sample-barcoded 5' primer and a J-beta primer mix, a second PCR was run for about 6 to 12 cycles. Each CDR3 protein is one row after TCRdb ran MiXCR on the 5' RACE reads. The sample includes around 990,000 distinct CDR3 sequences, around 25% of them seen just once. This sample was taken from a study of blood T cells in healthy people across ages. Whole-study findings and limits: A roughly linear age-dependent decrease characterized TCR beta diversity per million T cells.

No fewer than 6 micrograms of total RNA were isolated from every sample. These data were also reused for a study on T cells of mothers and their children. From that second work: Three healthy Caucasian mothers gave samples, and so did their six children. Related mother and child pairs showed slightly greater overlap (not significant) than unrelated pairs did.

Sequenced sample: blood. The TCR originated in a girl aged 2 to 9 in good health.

The chain's CDR3 is CSARDQRSANTGELFF. CDR3 coding DNA: TGCAGTGCTAGAGACCAACGATCGGCGAACACCGGGGAGCTGTTTTTT. The genes are TRBV20-1 and TRBJ2-2, with no clear D. The CDR3 length is 16 residues. Germline values: CDR1 DFQATT, CDR2 SNEGSKA (reference sequence). V was clipped by 0 bases and J by 0 bases, with 11 bases between them.